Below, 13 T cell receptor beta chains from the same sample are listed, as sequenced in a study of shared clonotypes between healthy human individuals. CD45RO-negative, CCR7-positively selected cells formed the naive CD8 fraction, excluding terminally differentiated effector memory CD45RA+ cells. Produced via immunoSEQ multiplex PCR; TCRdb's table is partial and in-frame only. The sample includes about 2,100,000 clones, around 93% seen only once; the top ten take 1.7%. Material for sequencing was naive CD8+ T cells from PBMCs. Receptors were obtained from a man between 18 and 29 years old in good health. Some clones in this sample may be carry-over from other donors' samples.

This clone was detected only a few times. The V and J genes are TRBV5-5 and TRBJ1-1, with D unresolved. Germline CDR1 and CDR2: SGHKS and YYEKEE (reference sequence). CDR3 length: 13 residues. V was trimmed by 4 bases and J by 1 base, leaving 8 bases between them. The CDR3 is CASSPTWNTEAFF. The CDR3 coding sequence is TGTGCCAGCAGCCCGACATGGAACACTGAAGCTTTCTTT.

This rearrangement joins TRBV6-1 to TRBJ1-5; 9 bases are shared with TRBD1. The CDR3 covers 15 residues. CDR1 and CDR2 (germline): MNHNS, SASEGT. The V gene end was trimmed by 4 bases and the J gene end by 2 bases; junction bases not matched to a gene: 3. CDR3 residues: CASSGDRVGNQPQHF. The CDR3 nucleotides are TGTGCCAGCAGTGGGGACAGGGTGGGCAATCAGCCCCAGCATTTT.

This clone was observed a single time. Here the CDR3 DNA reads TGTGCCAGCAGCGCCCCCAGAGGGACGGAGATCCGAGAGACCCAGTACTTC. Encoded protein: CASSAPRGTEIRETQYF. This chain connects TRBV9 to TRBJ2-5, with D tentatively TRBD1 or TRBD2 (5 bases each). This CDR3 has 17 residues. Germline assignment: CDR1 SGDLS and CDR2 YYNGEE. Trimming took off 3 bases at V and 4 bases at J, with 22 bases between the two ends.

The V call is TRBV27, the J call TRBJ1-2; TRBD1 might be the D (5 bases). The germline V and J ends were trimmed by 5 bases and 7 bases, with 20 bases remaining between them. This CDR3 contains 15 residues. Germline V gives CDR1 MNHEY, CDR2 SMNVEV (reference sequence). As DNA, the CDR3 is TGTGCCAGCAGTCCGATGCCTCAGGGCCTTGGTGGCTACACCTTC. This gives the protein CASSPMPQGLGGYTF.

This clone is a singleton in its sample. The CDR3: CSVEDRVGATDTQYF. In DNA form, the CDR3 reads TGCAGCGTTGAAGATCGTGTGGGAGCCACAGATACGCAGTATTTT. This chain uses TRBV29-1 with TRBJ2-3, with D maybe TRBD2 (5 bases). CDR3 length equals 15 residues. Germline CDR1 and CDR2: SQVTM and ANQGSEA. Trimming took off 0 bases at V and 2 bases at J, with 12 bases between the two ends.

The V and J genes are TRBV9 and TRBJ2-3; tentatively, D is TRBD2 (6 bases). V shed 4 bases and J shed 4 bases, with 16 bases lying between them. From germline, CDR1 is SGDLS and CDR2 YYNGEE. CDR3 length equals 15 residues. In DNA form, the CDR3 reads TGTGCCAGCAGCATCGAGACTAGTCAGGCAGATACGCAGTATTTT. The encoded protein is CASSIETSQADTQYF. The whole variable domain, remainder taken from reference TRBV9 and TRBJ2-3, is DSGVTQTPKHLITATGQRVTLRCSPRSGDLSVYWYQQSLDQGLQFLIQYYNGEERAKGNILERFSAQQFPDLHSELNLSSLELGDSALYFCASSIETSQADTQYFGPGTRLTVL.

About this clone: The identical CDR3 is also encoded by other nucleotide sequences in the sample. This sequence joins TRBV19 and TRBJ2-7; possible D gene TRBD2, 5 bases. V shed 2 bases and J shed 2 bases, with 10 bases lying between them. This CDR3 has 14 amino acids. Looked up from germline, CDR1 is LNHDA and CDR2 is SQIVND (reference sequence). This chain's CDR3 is CASSIRAATYEQYF. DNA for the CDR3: TGTGCCAGTAGTATACGAGCGGCCACCTACGAGCAGTACTTC.

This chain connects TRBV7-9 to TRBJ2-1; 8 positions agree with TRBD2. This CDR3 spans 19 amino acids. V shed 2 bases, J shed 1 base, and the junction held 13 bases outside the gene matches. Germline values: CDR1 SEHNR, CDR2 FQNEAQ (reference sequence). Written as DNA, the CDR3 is TGTGCCAGCAGCTTAAGCGGACTAGCACCAGCGGGTTCCTACAATGAGCAGTTCTTC. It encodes CASSLSGLAPAGSYNEQFF.

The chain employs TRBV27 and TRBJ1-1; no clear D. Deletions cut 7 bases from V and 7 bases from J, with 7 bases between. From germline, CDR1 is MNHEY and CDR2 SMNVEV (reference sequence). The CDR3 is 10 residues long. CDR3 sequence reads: CASIGVEAFF. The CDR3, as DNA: TGTGCCAGCATAGGAGTTGAAGCTTTCTTT.

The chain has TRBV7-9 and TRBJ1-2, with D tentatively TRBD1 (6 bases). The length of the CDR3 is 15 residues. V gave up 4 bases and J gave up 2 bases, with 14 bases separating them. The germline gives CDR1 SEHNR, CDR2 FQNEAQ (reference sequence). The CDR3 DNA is TGTGCCAGCAGCTGGCTCGGGGACACAAACTATGGCTACACCTTC. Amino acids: CASSWLGDTNYGYTF. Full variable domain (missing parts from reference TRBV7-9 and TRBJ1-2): DTGVSQNPRHKITKRGQNVTFRCDPISEHNRLYWYRQTLGQGPEFLTYFQNEAQLEKSRLLSDRFSAERPKGSFSTLEIQRTEQGDSAMYLCASSWLGDTNYGYTFGSGTRLTVV.

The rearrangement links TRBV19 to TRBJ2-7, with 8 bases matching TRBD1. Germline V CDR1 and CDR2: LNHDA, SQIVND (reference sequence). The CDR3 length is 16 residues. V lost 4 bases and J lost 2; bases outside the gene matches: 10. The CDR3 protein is CASSTLGTGRTYEQYF. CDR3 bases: TGTGCCAGTAGTACCCTCGGGACAGGTCGTACCTACGAGCAGTACTTC.

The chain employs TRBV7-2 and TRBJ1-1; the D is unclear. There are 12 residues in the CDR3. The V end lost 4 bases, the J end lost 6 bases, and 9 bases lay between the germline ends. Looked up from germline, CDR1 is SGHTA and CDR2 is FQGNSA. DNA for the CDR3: TGTGCCAGCAGCTCGGTGTACGCTGAAGCTTTCTTT. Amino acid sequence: CASSSVYAEAFF.

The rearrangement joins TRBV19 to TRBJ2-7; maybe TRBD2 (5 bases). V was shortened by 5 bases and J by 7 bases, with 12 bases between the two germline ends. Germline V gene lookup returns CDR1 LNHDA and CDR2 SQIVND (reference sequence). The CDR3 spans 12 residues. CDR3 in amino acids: CASSGSRFEQYF. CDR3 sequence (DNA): TGTGCCAGTAGTGGGAGTCGCTTTGAGCAGTACTTC.